This TCR beta chain was observed in a study of siplizumab effects on memory and regulatory T cells. Study results and caveats: Memory cells seemed less diverse than naive T cells, which also seemed major contributors to the alloresponse.

The CDR3 spans 15 residues. V dropped 0 bases and J dropped 0 bases, with 6 bases sitting between them. Germline CDR1 reads MNHNY; CDR2 reads SVGAGI (reference sequence). Here immunoSEQ multiplex PCR was the method, and the copy in TCRdb shows in-frame clones only, minus some. The profile shows tens of thousands of clones, less than 95% of them singletons. Notes on this clone: Its target is not known.

This TCR derives from a human donor in good health. The J gene is TRBJ1-5, the V gene TRBV6-6; D might be TRBD1 (5 bases). The material sequenced was CD8+ T cells sorted from blood. CDR3 loop: CASSYSGDSNQPQHF. The CDR3 coding sequence is TGTGCCAGCAGTTACTCGGGGGATAGCAATCAGCCCCAGCATTTT.